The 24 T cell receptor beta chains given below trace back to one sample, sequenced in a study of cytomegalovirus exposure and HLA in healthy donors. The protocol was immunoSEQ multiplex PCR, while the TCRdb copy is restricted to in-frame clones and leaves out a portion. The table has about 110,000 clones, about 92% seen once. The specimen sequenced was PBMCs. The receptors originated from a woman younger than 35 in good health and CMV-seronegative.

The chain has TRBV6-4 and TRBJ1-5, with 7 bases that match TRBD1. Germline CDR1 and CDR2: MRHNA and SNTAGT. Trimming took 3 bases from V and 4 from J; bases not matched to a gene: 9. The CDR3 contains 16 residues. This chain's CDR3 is CASSEQGGQPNQPQHF. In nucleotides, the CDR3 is TGTGCCAGCAGTGAGCAGGGGGGCCAACCTAATCAGCCCCAGCATTTT.

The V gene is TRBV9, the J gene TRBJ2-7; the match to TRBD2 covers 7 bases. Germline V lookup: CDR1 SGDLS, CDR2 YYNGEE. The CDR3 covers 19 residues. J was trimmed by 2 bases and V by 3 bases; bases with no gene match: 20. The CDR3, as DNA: TGTGCCAGCAGCGAGGGGAGGGGAGAGGTGGTTAACGGGGCCTACGAGCAGTACTTC. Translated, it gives CASSEGRGEVVNGAYEQYF.

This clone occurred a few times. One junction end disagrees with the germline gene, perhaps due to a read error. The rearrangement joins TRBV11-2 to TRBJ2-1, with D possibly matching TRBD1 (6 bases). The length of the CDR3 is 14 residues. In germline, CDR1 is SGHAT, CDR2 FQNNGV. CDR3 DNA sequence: TGTGCCAGCACCTTATACAGGGACTACAATGAGCAGTTCTTC. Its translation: CASTLYRDYNEQFF.

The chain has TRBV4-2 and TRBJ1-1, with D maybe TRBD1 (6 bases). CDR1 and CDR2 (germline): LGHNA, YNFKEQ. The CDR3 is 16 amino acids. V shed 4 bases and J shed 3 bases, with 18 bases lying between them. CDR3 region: CASSPGQIRLYTEAFF. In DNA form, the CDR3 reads TGTGCCAGCAGCCCTGGACAGATCAGGCTTTACACTGAAGCTTTCTTT.

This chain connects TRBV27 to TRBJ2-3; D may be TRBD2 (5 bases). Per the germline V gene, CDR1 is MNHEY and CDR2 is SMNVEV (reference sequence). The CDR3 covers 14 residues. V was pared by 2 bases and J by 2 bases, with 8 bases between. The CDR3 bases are TGTGCCAGCAGTTTAGCTAGCCTCACAGATACGCAGTATTTT. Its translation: CASSLASLTDTQYF.

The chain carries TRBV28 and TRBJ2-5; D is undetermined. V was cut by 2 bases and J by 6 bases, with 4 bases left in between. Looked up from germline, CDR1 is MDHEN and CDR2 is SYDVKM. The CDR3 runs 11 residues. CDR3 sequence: CASSLTQTQYF. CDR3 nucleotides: TGTGCCAGCAGTTTAACACAGACCCAGTACTTC.

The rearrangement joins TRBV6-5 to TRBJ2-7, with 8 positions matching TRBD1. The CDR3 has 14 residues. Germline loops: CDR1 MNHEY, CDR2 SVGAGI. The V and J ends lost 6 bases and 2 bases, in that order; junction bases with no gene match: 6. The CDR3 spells CASRGTGYPYEQYF. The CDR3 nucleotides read TGTGCCAGCAGGGGGACAGGATACCCCTACGAGCAGTACTTC.

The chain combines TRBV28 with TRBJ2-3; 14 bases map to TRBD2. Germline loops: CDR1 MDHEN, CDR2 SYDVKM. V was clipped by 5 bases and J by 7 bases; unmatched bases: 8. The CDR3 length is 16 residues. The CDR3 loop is CASSTTTSGGAYTQYF. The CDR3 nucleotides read TGTGCCAGCAGTACGACGACTAGCGGGGGGGCTTATACGCAGTATTTT.

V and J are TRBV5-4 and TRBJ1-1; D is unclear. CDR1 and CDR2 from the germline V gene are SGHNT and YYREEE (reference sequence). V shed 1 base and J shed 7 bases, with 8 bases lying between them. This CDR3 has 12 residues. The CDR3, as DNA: TGTGCCAGCAGCTTGAAGCGGAATGAAGCTTTCTTT. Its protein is CASSLKRNEAFF.

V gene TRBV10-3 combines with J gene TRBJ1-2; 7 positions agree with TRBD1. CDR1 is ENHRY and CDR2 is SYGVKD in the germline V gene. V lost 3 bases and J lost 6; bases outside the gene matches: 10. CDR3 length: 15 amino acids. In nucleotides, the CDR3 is TGTGCCATCAGTGATGGGGTGGGGACAGTTGATGGCTACACCTTC. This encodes CAISDGVGTVDGYTF.

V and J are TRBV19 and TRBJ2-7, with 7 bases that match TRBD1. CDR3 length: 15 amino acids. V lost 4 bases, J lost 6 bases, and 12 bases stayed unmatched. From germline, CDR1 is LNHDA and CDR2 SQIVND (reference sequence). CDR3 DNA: TGTGCCAGTAGTACGGCGCCGGGGACAGTGGGCGAGCAGTACTTC. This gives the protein CASSTAPGTVGEQYF.

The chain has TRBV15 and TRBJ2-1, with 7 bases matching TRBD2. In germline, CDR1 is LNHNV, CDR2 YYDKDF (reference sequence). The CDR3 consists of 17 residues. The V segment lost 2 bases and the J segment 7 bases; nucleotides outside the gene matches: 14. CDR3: CATSRSIGLGLWNEQFF. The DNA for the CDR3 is TGTGCCACCAGCAGATCTATAGGACTAGGACTCTGGAATGAGCAGTTCTTC.

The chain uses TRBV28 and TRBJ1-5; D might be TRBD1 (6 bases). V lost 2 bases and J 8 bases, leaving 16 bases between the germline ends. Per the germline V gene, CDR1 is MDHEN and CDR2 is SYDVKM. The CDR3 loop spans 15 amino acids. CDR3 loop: CASSLNRVVNEPQHF. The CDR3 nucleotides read TGTGCCAGCAGTTTAAACAGGGTTGTCAACGAGCCCCAGCATTTT.

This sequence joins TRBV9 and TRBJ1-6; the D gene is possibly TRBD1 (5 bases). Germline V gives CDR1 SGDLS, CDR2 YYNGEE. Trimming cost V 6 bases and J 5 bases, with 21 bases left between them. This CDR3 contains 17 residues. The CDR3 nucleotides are TGTGCCAGCACCCGGGGGGGGAGAGGACTACATAATTCACCCCTCCACTTT. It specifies CASTRGGRGLHNSPLHF.

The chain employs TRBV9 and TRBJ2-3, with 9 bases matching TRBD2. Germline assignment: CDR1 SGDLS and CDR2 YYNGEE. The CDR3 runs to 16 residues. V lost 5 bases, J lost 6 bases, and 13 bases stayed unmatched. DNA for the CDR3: TGTGCCAGCAGTCGTCTTGGCGGGGGGGCCCTTGATACGCAGTATTTT. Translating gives CASSRLGGGALDTQYF.

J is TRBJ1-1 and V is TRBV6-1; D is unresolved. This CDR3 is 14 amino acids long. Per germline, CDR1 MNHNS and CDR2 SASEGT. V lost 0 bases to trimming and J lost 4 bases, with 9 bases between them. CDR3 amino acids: CASSEAMGGTEAFF. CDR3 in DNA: TGTGCCAGCAGTGAAGCCATGGGAGGCACTGAAGCTTTCTTT.

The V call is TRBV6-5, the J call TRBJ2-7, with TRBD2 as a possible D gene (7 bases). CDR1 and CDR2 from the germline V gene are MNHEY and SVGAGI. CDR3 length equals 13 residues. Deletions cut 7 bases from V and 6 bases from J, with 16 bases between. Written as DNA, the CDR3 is TGTGCCAGCAATGGGGGGGGCCTCAGCGAGCAGTACTTC. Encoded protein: CASNGGGLSEQYF.

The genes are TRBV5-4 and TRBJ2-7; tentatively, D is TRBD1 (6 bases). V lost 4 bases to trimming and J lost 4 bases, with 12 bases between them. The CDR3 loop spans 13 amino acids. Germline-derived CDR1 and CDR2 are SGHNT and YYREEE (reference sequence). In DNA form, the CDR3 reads TGTGCCAGCAGCCCGGCAGGGGTTTACGAGCAGTACTTC. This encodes CASSPAGVYEQYF.

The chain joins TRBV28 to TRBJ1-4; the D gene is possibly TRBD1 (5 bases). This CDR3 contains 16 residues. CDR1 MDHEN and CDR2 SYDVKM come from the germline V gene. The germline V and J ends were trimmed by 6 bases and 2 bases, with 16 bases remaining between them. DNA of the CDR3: TGTGCCAGCAGAAGGACACTGCGGGGGACTAATGAAAAACTGTTTTTT. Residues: CASRRTLRGTNEKLFF. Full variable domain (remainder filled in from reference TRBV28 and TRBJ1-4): DVKVTQSSRYLVKRTGEKVFLECVQDMDHENMFWYRQDPGLGLRLIYFSYDVKMKEKGDIPEGYSVSREKKERFSLILESASTNQTSMYLCASRRTLRGTNEKLFFGSGTQLSVL.

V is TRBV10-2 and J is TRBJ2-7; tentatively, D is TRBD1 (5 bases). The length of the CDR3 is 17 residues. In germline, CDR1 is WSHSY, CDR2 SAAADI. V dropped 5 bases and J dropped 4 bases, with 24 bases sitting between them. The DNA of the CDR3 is TGCGCCAGCAGTTACAGACCGACAGCAGCGTTAAATTACGAGCAGTACTTC. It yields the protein CASSYRPTAALNYEQYF.

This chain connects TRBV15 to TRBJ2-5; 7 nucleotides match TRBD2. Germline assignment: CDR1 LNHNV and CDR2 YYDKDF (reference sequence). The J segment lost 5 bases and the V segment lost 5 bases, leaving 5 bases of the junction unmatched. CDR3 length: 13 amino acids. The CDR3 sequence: CATSLSGAETQYF. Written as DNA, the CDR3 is TGTGCCACCAGCCTCAGCGGGGCGGAGACCCAGTACTTC. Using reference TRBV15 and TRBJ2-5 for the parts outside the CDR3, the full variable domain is DAMVIQNPRYQVTQFGKPVTLSCSQTLNHNVMYWYQQKSSQAPKLLFHYYDKDFNNEADTPDNFQSRRPNTSFCFLDIRSPGLGDTAMYLCATSLSGAETQYFGPGTRLLVL.

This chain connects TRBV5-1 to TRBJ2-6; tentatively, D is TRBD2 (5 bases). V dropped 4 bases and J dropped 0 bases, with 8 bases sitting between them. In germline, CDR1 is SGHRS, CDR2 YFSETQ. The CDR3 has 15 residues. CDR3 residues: CASSPGNSGANVLTF. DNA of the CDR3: TGCGCCAGCAGCCCCGGGAACTCTGGGGCCAACGTCCTGACTTTC.

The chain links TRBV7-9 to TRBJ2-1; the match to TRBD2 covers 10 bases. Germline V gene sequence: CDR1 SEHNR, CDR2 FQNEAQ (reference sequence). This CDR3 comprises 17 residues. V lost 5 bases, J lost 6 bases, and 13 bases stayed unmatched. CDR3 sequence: CASSPDLVAGGLNEQFF. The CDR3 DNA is TGTGCCAGCAGCCCCGATTTGGTAGCGGGAGGCCTCAATGAGCAGTTCTTC.

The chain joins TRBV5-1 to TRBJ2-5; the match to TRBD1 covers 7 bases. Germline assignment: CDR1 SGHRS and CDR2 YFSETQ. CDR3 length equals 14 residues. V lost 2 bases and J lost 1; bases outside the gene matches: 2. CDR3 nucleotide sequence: TGCGCCAGCAGCTTCGGACAGGCCCAAGAGACCCAGTACTTC. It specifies CASSFGQAQETQYF.